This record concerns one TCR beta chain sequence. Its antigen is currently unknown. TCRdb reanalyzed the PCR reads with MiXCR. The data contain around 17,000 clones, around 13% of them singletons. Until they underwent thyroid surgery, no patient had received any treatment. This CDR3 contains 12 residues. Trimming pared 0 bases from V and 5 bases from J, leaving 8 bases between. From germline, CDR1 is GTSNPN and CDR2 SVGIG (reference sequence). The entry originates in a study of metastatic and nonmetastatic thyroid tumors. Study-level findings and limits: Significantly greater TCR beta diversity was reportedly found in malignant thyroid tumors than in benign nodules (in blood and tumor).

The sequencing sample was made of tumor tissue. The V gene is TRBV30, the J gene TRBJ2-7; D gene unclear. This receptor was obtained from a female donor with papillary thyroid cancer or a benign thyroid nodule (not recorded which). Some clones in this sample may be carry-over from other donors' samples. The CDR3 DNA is TGTGCCTGGAGTGTAGGTGGGGACGAGCAGTACTTC. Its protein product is CAWSVGGDEQYF.